This T cell receptor (beta chain) was recovered during a study of blood T cell repertoires in COVID-19. In the study overall: Acute-phase and convalescent COVID-19 samples originated in the United States, Italy and Spain. Nucleic acid was either cDNA or gDNA, and it came from T cells, B-cell-depleted T cells, or PBMCs.

This clone was seen just once. Germline V gene sequence: CDR1 MNHEY, CDR2 SMNVEV (reference sequence). The CDR3 totals 14 residues. V lost 4 bases and J lost 2, with 10 bases in between. Sequencing was performed with immunoSEQ multiplex PCR; in TCRdb, only in-frame clones are kept and a portion is missing. The data contain approximately 260,000 clones, 75% to 90% of them seen just once; the ten biggest clones take up 2% to 2.5%. The chain combines TRBV27 with TRBJ2-3, with D perhaps matching TRBD2 (5 bases). The sequenced sample was peripheral blood. The receptor was isolated from a man aged 50 to 60 with acute or convalescent COVID-19. The CDR3 loop reads CASSWGSVTDTQYF. The CDR3 DNA sequence: TGTGCCAGCAGTTGGGGTAGCGTCACAGATACGCAGTATTTT.